This T cell receptor beta chain was documented in a study of OX40 agonist ivuxolimab in advanced cancers. In terms of the full investigation: Ivuxolimab, which targeted the costimulatory receptor OX40 (CD134), was an agonistic, fully human IgG2 monoclonal antibody. Partial responses were achieved by three dose-escalation patients, of whom one had hepatocellular carcinoma and two had cutaneous melanoma. In the dose-escalation cohort, 82.7% of patients were male, and the mean age was about 55 years, with a range of about 20 to 90. Intravenous ivuxolimab was administered to patients every 2 weeks at six dose levels: 0.01, 0.1, 0.3, 1.5, 3 and 10 mg/kg. The paper describes the monotherapy dose-escalation part (N ≈ 51 patients) of the phase I trial of ivuxolimab. Prior anti-PD-1, anti-PD-L1 or anti-CTLA-4 therapy was permitted, and checkpoint inhibitors had been received by around 40% of dose-escalation patients. Peripheral TCRbeta sequencing aimed to test whether ivuxolimab altered TCR sequence diversity and caused clonal T-cell expansion. Of the roughly 52 dose-escalation patients, hepatocellular carcinoma was present in 19, melanoma in approximately 15, renal cell carcinoma in 9 and head and neck cancer in 9.

To sequence the TCRbeta CDR3 region, genomic DNA was isolated from the sorted cells. The immunoSEQ Assay was used to sequence the TCRbeta CDR3 regions. TCRdb stores this immuneACCESS table with in-frame sequences only. Part of the clones is absent; in the studies checked, under half of the shortfall reflects unresolved V genes, and no reason is known for the rest. This sample comprises 50,000 or so clones, 85% of them detected only once. The ten largest clones capture about a fifth of the sample. Points the paper makes about the study in general: After ivuxolimab, more expanded clones were found on average in CD8+ T cells than in CD4+ T cells. Which antigens the clonally expanded peripheral T cells were specific for was not determined. In the 0.1-3.0 mg/kg groups, partial responders were among the patients with the lowest normalized peripheral clonal expansion, particularly in CD8+ T cells. Low levels of normalized T-cell clonal expansion were also seen in some patients who did not respond. At doses of 0.1 to 3.0 mg/kg, clonal expansion of both CD4+ and CD8+ T cells in blood was seen between baseline and week 6.

This clone was picked up one time. It has no known antigen specificity. Within one base of it there is no much larger clone, and no base qualities were kept. CDR1 and CDR2 are drawn from the germline V gene (reference sequence): SEHNR, FQNEAQ. Its CDR3 holds 14 amino acids, cysteine through phenylalanine. Just the 42-base CDR3 DNA is kept, in frame starting at base 1. Between the V and J ends, shortened by 5 bases and 2 bases respectively, the junction contains 12 bases. Patients with a history of autoimmune disease or receiving systemic immunosuppression were excluded from the trial. Peripheral blood for TCR sequencing was collected from all dose cohorts at baseline, on cycle 4 day 1, and on cycle 7 day 1. The samples were drawn from a first-in-human, open-label, multicenter phase I dose-escalation trial of ivuxolimab. The trial enrolled adults with locally advanced or metastatic head and neck squamous cell, hepatocellular, melanoma or renal cell carcinoma. CD4+ and CD8+ T cells were sorted separately from peripheral blood before TCR sequencing.

The chain was built from TRBV7-9 and TRBJ2-5; the best D guess is TRBD1, with 6 bases matching. This sequence originates from an adult with an advanced solid tumor such as melanoma, head and neck, liver or kidney cancer. The source was CD4+ or CD8+ T cells sorted from blood, collected in a trial of the OX40 agonist ivuxolimab. The DNA sequence is as follows: TGTGCCAGCAGCACCCCCGGGACACAAGAGACCCAGTACTTC. Its translation is CASSTPGTQETQYF.